This T cell receptor (beta chain) was observed in a study of cytotoxic CD8 clonotypes in ibrutinib-treated CLL. Study in general: Across the patients, approximately ten were relapsed/refractory, under 16 treatment-naive and roughly 17 IGHV unmutated.

The CDR3 spans 14 residues. Trimming took 2 bases from V and 2 from J, leaving 11 bases between them. Germline CDR1 GTSNPN, CDR2 SVGIG (reference sequence). With cryopreserved PBMCs as the source, around 1.9 micrograms of genomic DNA went to TCR beta libraries. General observations from the study: Among the clonotypes, public ones were uncommon and contracted or held stable on treatment.

The protocol was immunoSEQ multiplex PCR, while the TCRdb copy is restricted to in-frame clones and leaves out a portion. The table has more than 140,000 clones, 70% to 85% seen once. Note on this clone: The antigen is unknown.

This specimen consisted of PBMCs, obtained after 12 months of ibrutinib treatment. The clonotype originates from a human donor with chronic lymphocytic leukemia. V usage is TRBV30 and J usage is TRBJ2-3, with no clear D. The CDR3 spells CAWSFHAITDTQYF. The CDR3 bases are TGTGCCTGGAGTTTCCACGCTATCACAGATACGCAGTATTTT.